Shown below are 3 T cell receptor beta chains from a single sample sequenced in a study of regulatory T cells in long-lasting Graves disease (dated by TCRdb to the early 2020s). Libraries were made using multiplex PCR. Instrument on record: Illumina HiSeq 4000. CDR3 regions were amplified by Arm-PCR with iRepertoire HTBI primers to construct TCR beta libraries. In TCRdb, the public reads were trimmed at Q25 with fastp and aligned with MiXCR, with productive beta chains retained. Rows matching on CDR3 protein sequence are summarized as one entry with the most common DNA and genes. Present in this sample are 300,000 to 400,000 distinct CDR3 sequences, around 15% of which were seen just once. The ten largest clones add up to about 20% of the sample. Taken with the paper, the label for time point translates to: newly diagnosed GD, antithyroid drugs for less than 3 months. RNA was extracted from PBMCs in TRIzol for both TCR sequencing and RNA sequencing.

This material consisted of peripheral blood mononuclear cells (PBMCs), taken at new diagnosis, from a patient treated with antithyroid drugs. The receptors originated from a female donor with Graves disease.

This clonotype has at least ten counts. The gene calls are TRBV11-2 and TRBJ1-1, with D possibly TRBD1 on 6 matching bases. Germline-derived CDR1 and CDR2 are SGHAT and FQNNGV. Trimming took 5 bases from V and 7 from J, leaving 14 bases between them. The length of the CDR3 is 13 residues. CDR3 sequence: CASSPYRANEAFF. CDR3 nucleotide sequence: TGTGCCAGCAGCCCCTACAGGGCTAATGAAGCTTTCTTT.

This clonotype was detected many times. CDR3 loop: CASSKTSGGRETQYF. The CDR3 nucleotides read TGTGCCAGCAGTAAAACTAGCGGGGGAAGGGAGACCCAGTACTTC. The rearrangement joins TRBV6-2 or TRBV6-3 to TRBJ2-5; 11 nucleotides agree with TRBD2. In germline, CDR1 is MNHEY, CDR2 SVGEGT. The CDR3 covers 15 residues. The V and J ends lost 5 bases and 5 bases, in that order; junction bases with no gene match: 7.

There are many counts of this clonotype. V gene TRBV12-3 or TRBV12-4 combines with J gene TRBJ2-1; tentatively, D is TRBD2 (6 bases). V lost 8 bases, J lost 0 bases, and 11 bases lay in between. The CDR3 totals 14 residues. The CDR3 loop is CASLAVSSYNEQFF. The CDR3 DNA reads as TGTGCCAGCTTAGCGGTGAGCTCCTACAATGAGCAGTTCTTC.